The clone carrying this TCR beta chain was detected once. These data belong to a study of blood T cell repertoires in COVID-19. Across the study: Whether acute or convalescent, the COVID-19 samples came from the United States, Italy and Spain. T cells, B-cell-depleted T cells, or PBMCs provided the cDNA or gDNA that served as material.

Original analysis: For nucleated cells, counts were estimated from reference gene primer amplification. The protocol was immunoSEQ multiplex PCR, while the TCRdb copy is restricted to in-frame clones and leaves out a portion. Clone size and V and J calls were adopted from that table, with D and trimming inferred from the DNA. The table records over 200,000 clones, more than 85% of them present only once. V was clipped by 7 bases and J by 5 bases; unmatched bases: 11. There are 14 residues in the CDR3. Germline V lookup: CDR1 SGHRS, CDR2 YFSETQ. The chain couples TRBV5-1 to TRBJ2-5; 7 bases line up with TRBD2. This sequence was found in a man aged 35-49 years with active or convalescent COVID-19. Sequenced: peripheral blood. DNA for the CDR3: TGCGCCAGCCGGGCCACGGGGGGTATGGAGACCCAGTACTTC. This sequence encodes CASRATGGMETQYF.